This TCR beta chain was identified during a study of monozygotic twins with inflammatory bowel disease. The unique tags termed UMIs, each holding a 6-nucleotide sample barcode, were added by means of template switching. TCRdb re-called the 5' RACE reads; one entry per CDR3 protein, DNA not given. The specimen's table records approximately 160,000 distinct CDR3 sequences. To note about this clonotype: Antigen unknown.

Germline CDR1 is SGHRS and CDR2 is YFSETQ. This CDR3 is built from 16 residues. Notes on the study in general: In the analysis, different T cell subtypes could not be told apart. Nothing supported a single strong signal or clonotype that was associated with IBD. Using the inverse Simpson index, IBD patients had lower TCRbeta diversity than healthy co-twins.

This receptor was identified in a human donor with ulcerative colitis or Crohn's disease, or a healthy co-twin of an affected twin (not recorded which). This sequence joins TRBV5-1 and TRBJ2-5; TCRdb proposes TRBD1, but this gene call is untestable without DNA. Input material: blood. The CDR3 spells CASSFRVQGAGETQYF.